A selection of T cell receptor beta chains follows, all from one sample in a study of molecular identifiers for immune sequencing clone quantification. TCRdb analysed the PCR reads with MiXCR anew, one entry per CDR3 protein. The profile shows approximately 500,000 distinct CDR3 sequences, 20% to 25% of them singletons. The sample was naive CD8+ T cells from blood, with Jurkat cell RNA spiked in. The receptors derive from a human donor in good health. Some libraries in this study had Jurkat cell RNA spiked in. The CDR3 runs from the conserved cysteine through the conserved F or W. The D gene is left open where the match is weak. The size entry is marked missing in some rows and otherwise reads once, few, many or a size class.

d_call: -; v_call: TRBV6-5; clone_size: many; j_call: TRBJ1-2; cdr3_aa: CASSTDSSPNYGYTF; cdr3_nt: TGTGCCAGCAGTACAGACAGCTCACCTAACTATGGCTACACCTTC
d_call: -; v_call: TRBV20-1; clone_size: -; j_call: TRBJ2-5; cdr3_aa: CSARAPQETQYF; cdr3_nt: TGCAGTGCTAGGGCCCCCCAAGAGACCCAGTACTTC
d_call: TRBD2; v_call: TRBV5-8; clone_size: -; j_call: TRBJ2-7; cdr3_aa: CASSILSSGRRYEQYF; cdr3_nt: TGTGCCAGCAGCATACTTTCTAGCGGGCGTCGCTACGAGCAGTACTTC
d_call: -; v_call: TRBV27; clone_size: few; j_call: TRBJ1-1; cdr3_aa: CASSLLGGRTEAFF; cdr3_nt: TGTGCCAGCAGTTTACTCGGGGGCCGCACTGAAGCTTTCTTT
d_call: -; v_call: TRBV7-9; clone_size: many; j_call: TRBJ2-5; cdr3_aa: CASSLAFQQETQYF; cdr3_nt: TGTGCCAGCAGCTTAGCTTTCCAGCAAGAGACCCAGTACTTC
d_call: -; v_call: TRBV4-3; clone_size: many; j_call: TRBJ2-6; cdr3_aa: CAAAPWYSGANVLTF; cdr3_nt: TGCGCCGCCGCCCCTTGGTACTCTGGGGCCAACGTCCTGACTTTC
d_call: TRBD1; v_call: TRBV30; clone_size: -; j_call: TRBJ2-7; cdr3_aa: CAWRDHIRGFEQYF; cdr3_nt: TGTGCCTGGAGGGACCACATCAGGGGGTTCGAGCAGTACTTC
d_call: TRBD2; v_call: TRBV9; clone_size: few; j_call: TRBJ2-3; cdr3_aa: CASSAGLEGPTDTQYF; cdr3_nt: TGTGCCAGCAGCGCGGGACTAGAAGGCCCCACAGATACGCAGTATTTT
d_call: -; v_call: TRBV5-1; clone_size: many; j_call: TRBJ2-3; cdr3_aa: CASSLVGGDVVTSTDTQYF; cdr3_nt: TGCGCCAGCAGCTTGGTAGGGGGGGACGTCGTAACTAGCACAGATACGCAGTATTTT
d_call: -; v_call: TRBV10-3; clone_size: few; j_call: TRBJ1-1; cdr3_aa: CAISESLQVITEAFF; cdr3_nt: TGTGCCATCAGTGAGTCCCTACAGGTGATTACTGAAGCTTTCTTT
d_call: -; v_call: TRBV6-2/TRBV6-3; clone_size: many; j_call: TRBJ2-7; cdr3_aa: CASSYVWGEQYF; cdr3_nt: TGTGCCAGCAGTTACGTTTGGGGCGAGCAGTACTTC
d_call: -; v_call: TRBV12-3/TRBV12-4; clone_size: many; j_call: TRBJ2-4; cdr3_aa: CASSFNGGRLKNIRIQYF; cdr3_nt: TGTGCCAGCAGTTTTAATGGCGGGCGACTCAAAAACATTCGCATTCAGTACTTC
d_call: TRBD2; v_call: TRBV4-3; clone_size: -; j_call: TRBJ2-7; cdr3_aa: CASSQELHLAGGSYEQYF; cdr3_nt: TGCGCCAGCAGCCAAGAACTGCACTTAGCGGGGGGGAGCTACGAGCAGTACTTC
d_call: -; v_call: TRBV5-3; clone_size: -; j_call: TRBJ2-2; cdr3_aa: CASSLWGLGELFF; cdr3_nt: TGTGCCAGCAGCTTGTGGGGCTTGGGGGAGCTGTTTTTT
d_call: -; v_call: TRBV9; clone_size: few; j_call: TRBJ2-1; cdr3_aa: CASSVGGSDEQFF; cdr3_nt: TGTGCCAGCAGCGTAGGTGGATCGGATGAGCAGTTCTTC
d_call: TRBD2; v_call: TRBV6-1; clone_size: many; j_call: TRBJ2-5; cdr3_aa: CASSASSGRETQYF; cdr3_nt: TGTGCCAGCAGTGCCTCTAGCGGTCGGGAGACCCAGTACTTC
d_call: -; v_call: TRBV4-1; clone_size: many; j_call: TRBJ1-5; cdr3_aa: CASSQDPLSNQPQHF; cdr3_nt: TGCGCCAGCAGCCAAGATCCCCTTAGCAATCAGCCCCAGCATTTT
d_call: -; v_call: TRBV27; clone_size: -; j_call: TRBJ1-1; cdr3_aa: CASSHSMGRNTEAFF; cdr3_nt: TGTGCCAGCAGTCACTCGATGGGGCGGAACACTGAAGCTTTCTTT
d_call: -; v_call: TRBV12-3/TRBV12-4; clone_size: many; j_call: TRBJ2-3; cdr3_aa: CASSLGGAGTDTQYF; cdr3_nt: TGTGCCAGCAGCTTAGGGGGGGCTGGGACAGATACGCAGTATTTT
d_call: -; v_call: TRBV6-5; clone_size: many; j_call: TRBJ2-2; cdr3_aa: CASSVNRNTGELFF; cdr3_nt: TGTGCCAGCAGTGTAAACCGAAACACCGGGGAGCTGTTTTTT
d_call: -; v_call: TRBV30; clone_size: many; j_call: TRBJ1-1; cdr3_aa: CAWSGIGIGTEAFF; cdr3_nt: TGTGCCTGGAGCGGCATAGGGATCGGCACTGAAGCTTTCTTT
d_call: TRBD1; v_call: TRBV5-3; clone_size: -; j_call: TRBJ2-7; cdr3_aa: CASRSRDRPYEQYF; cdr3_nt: TGTGCCAGCAGAAGCAGGGACAGACCCTACGAGCAGTACTTC
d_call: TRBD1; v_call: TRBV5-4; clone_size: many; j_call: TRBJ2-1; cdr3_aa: CASSDGTGSYNEQFF; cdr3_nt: TGTGCCAGCAGCGACGGGACAGGGTCCTACAATGAGCAGTTCTTC
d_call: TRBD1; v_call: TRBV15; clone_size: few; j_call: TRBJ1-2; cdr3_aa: CATSKDRVTNYGYTF; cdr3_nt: TGTGCCACCAGCAAAGACAGGGTTACAAACTATGGCTACACCTTC
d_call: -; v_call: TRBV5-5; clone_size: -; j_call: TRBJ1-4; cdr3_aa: CASSLDPGGEKLFF; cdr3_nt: TGTGCCAGCAGCTTGGATCCCGGTGGAGAAAAACTGTTTTTT
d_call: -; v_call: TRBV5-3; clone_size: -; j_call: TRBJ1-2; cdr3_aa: CASSLVTFPNYGYTF; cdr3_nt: TGTGCCAGCAGCTTGGTCACGTTCCCTAACTATGGCTACACCTTC
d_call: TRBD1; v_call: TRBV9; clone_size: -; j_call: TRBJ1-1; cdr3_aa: CASTRRQGNTEAFF; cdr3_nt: TGTGCCAGCACCCGGAGACAGGGAAACACTGAAGCTTTCTTT